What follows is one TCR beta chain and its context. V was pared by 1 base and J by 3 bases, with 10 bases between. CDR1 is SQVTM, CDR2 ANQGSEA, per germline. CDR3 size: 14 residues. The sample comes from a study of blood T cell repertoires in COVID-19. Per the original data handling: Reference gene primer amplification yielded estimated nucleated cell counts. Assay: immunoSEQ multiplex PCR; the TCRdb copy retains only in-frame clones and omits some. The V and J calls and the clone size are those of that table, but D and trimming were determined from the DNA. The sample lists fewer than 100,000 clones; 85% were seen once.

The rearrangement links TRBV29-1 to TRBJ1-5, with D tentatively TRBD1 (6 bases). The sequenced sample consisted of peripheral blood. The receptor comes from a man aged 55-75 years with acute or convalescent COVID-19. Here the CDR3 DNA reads TGCAGCGTTGAAGGGGCAGGGGACAATCAGCCCCAGCATTTT. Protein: CSVEGAGDNQPQHF.